These 27 T cell receptor beta chains came from one sample sequenced in a study of blood T cell repertoires in COVID-19. The protocol was immunoSEQ multiplex PCR, while the TCRdb copy is restricted to in-frame clones and leaves out a portion. Seen here are about 80,000 clones, around 80% observed once, and the top ten hold approximately 12%. Sequenced sample: peripheral blood. The origin of the receptors is a woman aged 35 to 49 with active or convalescent COVID-19.

The chain links TRBV5-6 to TRBJ1-5, with a weak D call TRBD1 (5 bases). V lost 1 base and J 6 bases, leaving 11 bases between the germline ends. The germline gives CDR1 SGHDT, CDR2 YYEEEE. The CDR3 covers 14 residues. In DNA, the CDR3 is TGTGCCAGCAGCTTGTTAGGGGCGAGTCAGCCCCAGCATTTT. Protein sequence: CASSLLGASQPQHF.

This chain links TRBV2 with TRBJ1-5; D remains unclear. The CDR3 runs 13 residues. Germline V gives CDR1 SNHLY, CDR2 FYNNEI. V lost 7 bases, J lost 3 bases, and 10 bases lay in between. The CDR3 region is CASTDGNNQPQHF. CDR3 bases: TGTGCCAGCACGGACGGGAACAATCAGCCCCAGCATTTT.

The genes are TRBV19 and TRBJ2-1; possible D gene TRBD1, 5 bases. Per the germline V gene, CDR1 is LNHDA and CDR2 is SQIVND (reference sequence). With 3 bases removed from V and 2 bases from J, the gap between germline ends came to 11 bases. CDR3 length: 15 amino acids. The CDR3 region has the DNA TGTGCCAGTAGTATGACAGTGTCTCCCTACAATGAGCAGTTCTTC. This sequence encodes CASSMTVSPYNEQFF.

The chain uses TRBV7-2 and TRBJ1-3; D remains ambiguous. Trimming took off 4 bases at V and 3 bases at J, with 7 bases between the two ends. Germline assignment: CDR1 SGHTA and CDR2 FQGNSA. The CDR3 totals 13 residues. In DNA, the CDR3 is TGTGCCAGCAGCTCCGTCGGTGGAAACACCATATATTTT. This sequence encodes CASSSVGGNTIYF.

The genes are TRBV30 and TRBJ2-2; D ambiguous. The V gene's germline CDR1 is GTSNPN and CDR2 SVGIG (reference sequence). Trimming left V 5 bases short and J 1 base short, with 8 bases between. The CDR3 length is 13 residues. Here the CDR3 DNA reads TGTGCCTGGGGGTGGCAGAACACCGGGGAGCTGTTTTTT. As protein: CAWGWQNTGELFF.

This chain connects TRBV4-2 to TRBJ2-5, with 9 bases lining up with TRBD2. This CDR3 contains 18 residues. Germline V gene sequence: CDR1 LGHNA, CDR2 YNFKEQ. Trimming took 0 bases from V and 2 from J; bases not matched to a gene: 10. For the CDR3, the DNA is TGTGCCAGCAGCCAAGAGCCCCTGGCTAGCGGGGTTCAAGAGACCCAGTACTTC. This encodes CASSQEPLASGVQETQYF.

The chain couples TRBV10-3 to TRBJ2-5; D might be TRBD1 (6 bases). CDR3 size: 13 residues. Per germline, CDR1 ENHRY and CDR2 SYGVKD. V was shortened by 5 bases and J by 0 bases, with 7 bases between the two germline ends. CDR3 sequence reads: CAISWDNQETQYF. The CDR3 DNA is TGTGCCATCAGTTGGGACAACCAAGAGACCCAGTACTTC.

There are a few counts of this clone. The chain employs TRBV5-1 and TRBJ2-7; 10 bases line up with TRBD2. Germline CDR1 and CDR2: SGHRS and YFSETQ. The CDR3 is 15 amino acids. The V gene end was trimmed by 4 bases and the J gene end by 4 bases; junction bases not matched to a gene: 8. The CDR3: CASSPSGTSAYEQYF. CDR3 bases: TGCGCCAGCAGCCCTTCCGGGACTAGCGCGTACGAGCAGTACTTC. The complete variable domain, with remaining parts taken from reference TRBV5-1 and TRBJ2-7, reads KAGVTQTPRYLIKTRGQQVTLSCSPISGHRSVSWYQQTPGQGLQFLFEYFSETQRNKGNFPGRFSGRQFSNSRSEMNVSTLELGDSALYLCASSPSGTSAYEQYFGPGTRLTVT.

The gene calls are TRBV28 and TRBJ2-1; 9 bases map to TRBD2. The germline V gene encodes CDR1 MDHEN and CDR2 SYDVKM. This CDR3 spans 15 amino acids. Unmatched junction bases numbered 8, after V lost 6 bases and J lost 5 bases. The CDR3 region has the DNA TGTGCCAGCAGCCATACTAGCGGGTCACACAATGAGCAGTTCTTC. It translates to CASSHTSGSHNEQFF.

The V call is TRBV10-3, the J call TRBJ2-3; no clear D gene. The CDR3 consists of 12 residues. Germline CDR1 ENHRY, CDR2 SYGVKD. The ends were cut back, 2 bases at V and 8 bases at J, with 8 bases in the middle. CDR3: CAISEGPGTQYF. The CDR3 nucleotides read TGTGCCATCAGTGAGGGGCCCGGTACGCAGTATTTT.

The chain joins TRBV7-2 to TRBJ1-4, with D tentatively TRBD1 (6 bases). Trimming shortened V by 1 base and J by 2 bases, and 20 bases separated the two germline ends. The V gene's germline CDR1 is SGHTA and CDR2 FQGNSA. The CDR3 has 19 amino acids. The CDR3 DNA is TGTGCCAGCAGCTTAGTAGGGGGGGGGAGATTTACGACTAATGAAAAACTGTTTTTT. Translating it yields CASSLVGGGRFTTNEKLFF.

The chain has TRBV7-9 and TRBJ2-7; D call uncertain. V lost 0 bases and J lost 3, with 3 bases in between. This CDR3 has 12 amino acids. The germline V gene encodes CDR1 SEHNR and CDR2 FQNEAQ (reference sequence). The CDR3 loop is CASSLAFYEQYF. The DNA of the CDR3 is TGTGCCAGCAGCTTAGCCTTCTACGAGCAGTACTTC.

The V and J genes are TRBV27 and TRBJ1-5; D not certain. CDR1 and CDR2 (germline): MNHEY, SMNVEV (reference sequence). Trimming left V 2 bases short and J 0 bases short, with 5 bases between. The CDR3 is made up of 14 amino acids. For the CDR3, the DNA is TGTGCCAGCAGTTTAGAGTATAGCAATCAGCCCCAGCATTTT. Amino acid sequence: CASSLEYSNQPQHF.

To note about this clone: At one of its ends the junction is not consistent with the germline gene, which may arise from a read error. The rearrangement uses TRBV29-1 and TRBJ1-2; TRBD1 matches at 7 bases. The CDR3 totals 12 residues. Germline V CDR1 and CDR2: SQVTM, ANQGSEA. The DNA for the CDR3 is TGCAGCGTTGACAGGGGGGAATATGACTACACCTTC. It translates to CSVDRGEYDYTF.

The chain joins TRBV19 to TRBJ1-4; possible D gene TRBD1, 5 bases. Deletions cut 7 bases from V and 4 bases from J, with 22 bases between. The CDR3 extends over 17 amino acids. Per germline, CDR1 LNHDA and CDR2 SQIVND (reference sequence). The DNA for the CDR3 is TGTGCCAGTACTCCCTACGGAGGGGCCGCGAATAATGAAAAACTGTTTTTT. Protein product: CASTPYGGAANNEKLFF.

The genes are TRBV4-3 and TRBJ1-1; D gene ambiguous. Germline CDR1 reads LGHNA; CDR2 reads YSLEER. The CDR3 extends over 13 amino acids. V was trimmed by 6 bases and J by 7 bases, leaving 15 bases between them. CDR3 nucleotides: TGCGCCAGCAGACGTTACCGGGAGAGTGAAGCTTTCTTT. Protein sequence: CASRRYRESEAFF.

The chain recombines TRBV9 with TRBJ2-1, with TRBD1 matching 8 bases. The J segment lost 8 bases and the V segment lost 4 bases, leaving 11 bases of the junction unmatched. Per germline, CDR1 SGDLS and CDR2 YYNGEE. The CDR3 is 15 amino acids. CDR3 residues: CASSPRTGPFDEQFF. The CDR3 DNA reads TGTGCCAGCAGCCCCCGGACAGGGCCATTTGATGAGCAGTTCTTC.

The chain has TRBV28 and TRBJ1-4, with D tentatively TRBD1 (5 bases). V lost 2 bases and J lost 4, with 11 bases in between. The CDR3 has 15 amino acids. Germline V lookup: CDR1 MDHEN, CDR2 SYDVKM. The DNA for the CDR3 is TGTGCCAGCAGTTTACATGGGGGGGGTAATGAAAAACTGTTTTTT. Its translation: CASSLHGGGNEKLFF.

J is TRBJ2-3 and V is TRBV24-1; 10 bases align to TRBD2. The CDR3 extends over 16 amino acids. CDR1 and CDR2 (germline): KGHDR, SFDVKD. V lost 4 bases to trimming and J lost 3 bases; unmatched junction nucleotides: 6. The CDR3 DNA is TGTGCCACCAGTGACGGAGCGGGAGGGCCAACAGATACGCAGTATTTT. It specifies CATSDGAGGPTDTQYF.

The V and J genes are TRBV29-1 and TRBJ1-1; D is ambiguous. CDR1 is SQVTM, CDR2 ANQGSEA, per germline. CDR3 length: 11 amino acids. The V and J ends lost 0 bases and 3 bases respectively, with 2 bases between them. The CDR3 DNA is TGCAGCGTTGAAGACTACACTGAAGCTTTCTTT. Protein product: CSVEDYTEAFF.

The gene calls are TRBV7-2 and TRBJ2-1; D may be TRBD2 (7 bases). Per germline, CDR1 SGHTA and CDR2 FQGNSA. V was clipped by 3 bases and J by 7 bases, with 10 bases between them. CDR3 length equals 13 residues. The CDR3 DNA follows: TGTGCCAGCAGCTTTGGGGGGGCGAATGAGCAGTTCTTC. This codes for CASSFGGANEQFF.

The chain joins TRBV7-2 to TRBJ2-3, with 11 bases fitting TRBD2. From germline, CDR1 is SGHTA and CDR2 FQGNSA. The CDR3 totals 16 residues. J was trimmed by 3 bases and V by 3 bases; bases with no gene match: 5. CDR3 DNA sequence: TGTGCCAGCAGCTTGTTAGCGGGGGGGATAACAGATACGCAGTATTTT. Its translation is CASSLLAGGITDTQYF.

Only a few counts were recorded for this clone. The CDR3 sequence is CASSLEGLAGDTQYF. The CDR3 DNA reads as TGTGCCAGCAGCTTAGAGGGACTAGCGGGAGATACGCAGTATTTT. V usage is TRBV7-2 and J usage is TRBJ2-3, with TRBD2 matching over 12 bases. Losses at the gene ends were 1 base for V and 5 bases for J; bases not matched to a gene: 1. Germline CDR1 SGHTA, CDR2 FQGNSA. This CDR3 region has 15 residues.

V and J are TRBV11-2 and TRBJ1-5, with 10 bases aligning to TRBD1. This CDR3 region has 19 residues. Germline V gene data show CDR1 as SGHAT and CDR2 as FQNNGV. Trimming at V came to 1 base and at J to 3 bases, leaving 12 bases not matched to a gene. CDR3 nucleotides: TGTGCCAGCAGCTTAGTTGACAGGGGGCAATCGATAAACAATCAGCCCCAGCATTTT. It translates to CASSLVDRGQSINNQPQHF. The variable domain in full, completed from reference TRBV11-2 and TRBJ1-5, reads EAGVAQSPRYKIIEKRQSVAFWCNPISGHATLYWYQQILGQGPKLLIQFQNNGVVDDSQLPKDRFSAERLKGVDSTLKIQPAKLEDSAVYLCASSLVDRGQSINNQPQHFGDGTRLSIL.

In nucleotides, the CDR3 is TGTGCCAGCAGAGGAGGGGTGTTGACTGAAGCTTTCTTT. Its protein is CASRGGVLTEAFF. The chain links TRBV6-5 to TRBJ1-1; a possible D gene is TRBD1 (5 bases). There are 13 residues in the CDR3. Trimming took off 6 bases at V and 5 bases at J, with 13 bases between the two ends. CDR1 and CDR2 (germline): MNHEY, SVGAGI.

The rearrangement links TRBV6-6 to TRBJ2-5; TRBD1 agrees at 7 bases. This CDR3 comprises 15 residues. Per the germline V gene, CDR1 is MNHNY and CDR2 is SVGAGI (reference sequence). V lost 0 bases and J lost 5; bases outside the gene matches: 6. The CDR3 nucleotides read TGTGCCAGCAGTTACTCAAGAGGGGGCTGGGAGACCCAGTACTTC. Translated, it gives CASSYSRGGWETQYF.

Comment on this clone: Mismatch with germline at one junction end may stem from a read error. This chain links TRBV6-1 with TRBJ1-6, with D perhaps TRBD1 (5 bases). Germline values: CDR1 MNHNS, CDR2 SASEGT. This CDR3 has 15 amino acids. CDR3 sequence reads: CASREDSSYNSPLHF. The CDR3 DNA reads TGTGCCAGCAGGGAAGACAGCTCCTATAATTCACCCCTCCACTTT.